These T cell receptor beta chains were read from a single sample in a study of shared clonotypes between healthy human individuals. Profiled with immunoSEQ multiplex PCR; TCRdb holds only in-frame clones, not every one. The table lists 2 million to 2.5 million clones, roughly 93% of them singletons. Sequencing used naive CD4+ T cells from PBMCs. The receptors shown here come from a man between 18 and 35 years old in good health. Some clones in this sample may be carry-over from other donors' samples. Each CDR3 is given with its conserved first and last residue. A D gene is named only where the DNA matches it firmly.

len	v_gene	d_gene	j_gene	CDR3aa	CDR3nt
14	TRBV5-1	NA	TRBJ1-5	CASSLGQANQPQHF	TGCGCCAGCAGCTTGGGGCAGGCCAATCAGCCCCAGCATTTT
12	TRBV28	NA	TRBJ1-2	CASSSSLGGYTF	TGTGCCAGCAGTTCCAGCCTTGGGGGCTACACCTTC
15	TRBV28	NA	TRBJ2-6	CASSQGGSGANVLTF	TGTGCCAGCAGCCAAGGGGGGAGCGGGGCCAACGTCCTGACTTTC
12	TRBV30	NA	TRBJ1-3	CAWSAQGNTIYF	TGTGCCTGGAGTGCACAGGGAAACACCATATATTTT
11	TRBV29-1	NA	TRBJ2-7	CSGRRGDEQYF	TGCAGCGGCCGCAGAGGGGACGAGCAGTACTTC
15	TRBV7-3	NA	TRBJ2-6	CASRNGTAMANVLTF	TGTGCCAGCAGGAACGGGACGGCTATGGCCAACGTCCTGACTTTC
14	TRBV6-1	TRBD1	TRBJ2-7	CASSVGTGGYEQYF	TGTGCCAGCAGTGTTGGGACAGGTGGCTACGAGCAGTACTTC
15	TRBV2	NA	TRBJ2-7	CASSTAGGRRYEQYF	TGTGCCAGCAGTACCGCCGGCGGAAGGAGATACGAGCAGTACTTC
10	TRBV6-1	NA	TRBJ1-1	CASSAGDAFF	TGTGCCAGCAGTGCCGGCGACGCTTTCTTT
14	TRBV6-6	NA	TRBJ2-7	CASSHPGDSYEQYF	TGTGCCAGCAGCCACCCGGGGGACAGCTACGAGCAGTACTTC
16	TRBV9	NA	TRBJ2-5	CASSVISGGVEETQYF	TGTGCCAGCAGCGTAATATCAGGAGGGGTGGAAGAGACCCAGTACTTC
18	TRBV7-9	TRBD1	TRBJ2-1	CASSPRGTANFAYNEQFF	TGTGCCAGCAGCCCCAGAGGGACAGCGAATTTTGCCTACAATGAGCAGTTCTTC
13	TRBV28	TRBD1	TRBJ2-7	CASSRGLSYEQYF	TGTGCCAGCAGTAGGGGGCTCTCCTACGAGCAGTACTTC
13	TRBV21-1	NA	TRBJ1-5	CASSKGRNQPQHF	TGTGCCAGCAGCAAAGGTCGTAATCAGCCCCAGCATTTT
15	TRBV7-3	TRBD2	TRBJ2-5	CASSLGASGTETQYF	TGTGCCAGCAGCTTAGGTGCTAGCGGGACGGAGACCCAGTACTTC
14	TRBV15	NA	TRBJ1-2	CATSVQSGNYGYTF	TGTGCCACCAGCGTTCAATCAGGGAACTATGGCTACACCTTC
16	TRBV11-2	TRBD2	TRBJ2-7	CASSLGSGGSSYEQYF	TGTGCCAGCAGCTTAGGATCGGGAGGGAGCTCCTACGAGCAGTACTTC